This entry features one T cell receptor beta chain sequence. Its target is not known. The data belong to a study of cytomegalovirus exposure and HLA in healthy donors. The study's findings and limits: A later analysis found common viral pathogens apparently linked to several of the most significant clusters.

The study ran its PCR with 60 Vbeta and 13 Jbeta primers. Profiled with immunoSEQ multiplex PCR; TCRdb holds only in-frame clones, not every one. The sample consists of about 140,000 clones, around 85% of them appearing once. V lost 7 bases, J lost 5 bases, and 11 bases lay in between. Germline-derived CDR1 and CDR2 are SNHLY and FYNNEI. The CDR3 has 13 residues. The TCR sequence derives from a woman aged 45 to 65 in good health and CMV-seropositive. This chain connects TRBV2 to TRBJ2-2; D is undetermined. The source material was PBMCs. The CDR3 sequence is CASNLPRTGELFF. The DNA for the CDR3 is TGTGCCAGCAACCTCCCTAGGACCGGGGAGCTGTTTTTT. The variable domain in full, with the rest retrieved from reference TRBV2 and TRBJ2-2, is EPEVTQTPSHQVTQMGQEVILRCVPISNHLYFYWYRQILGQKVEFLVSFYNNEISEKSEIFDDQFSVERPDGSNFTLKIRSTKLEDSAMYFCASNLPRTGELFFGEGSRLTVL.